A single sample gave rise to the 3 T cell receptor beta chains below, sequenced in a study of OX40 agonist ivuxolimab in advanced cancers. Libraries were built with the immunoSEQ multiplex PCR assay. Held by TCRdb, this immuneACCESS table contains in-frame sequences only and omits some clones. Under half of the omission traces to an unresolved V gene where checked; the cause of the rest is unknown. This sample holds some 70,000 clones; approximately 78% were observed only once. The ten biggest clones cover 0.35% to 0.5% of the sample. Sequenced material: CD4+ or CD8+ T cells sorted from blood, taken in a trial of the OX40 agonist ivuxolimab. The receptor set was obtained from an adult with an advanced solid tumor such as melanoma, head and neck, liver or kidney cancer.

The chain has TRBV11-2 and TRBJ1-5, with D possibly being TRBD1 (6 bases). V lost 6 bases and J lost 0, with 15 bases in between. Germline CDR1 SGHAT, CDR2 FQNNGV. This CDR3 has 16 amino acids. The CDR3 here is CASSFRGADSNQPQHF. CDR3 bases: TGTGCCAGCAGTTTCCGGGGGGCGGATAGCAATCAGCCCCAGCATTTT.

The V and J genes are TRBV29-1 and TRBJ1-1; 7 nucleotides match TRBD1. The length of the CDR3 is 12 residues. The junction had 6 bases not matched to a gene; V was cut back by 5 bases and J by 6 bases. The V gene's germline CDR1 is SQVTM and CDR2 ANQGSEA. The CDR3 region has the DNA TGCAGCGTTAGACTCGGGACAGCTGAAGCTTTCTTT. This sequence encodes CSVRLGTAEAFF. The full variable domain, completed using reference TRBV29-1 and TRBJ1-1, is SAVISQKPSRDICQRGTSLTIQCQVDSQVTMMFWYRQQPGQSLTLIATANQGSEATYESGFVIDKFPISRPNLTFSTLTVSNMSPEDSSIYLCSVRLGTAEAFFGQGTRLTVV.

The chain combines TRBV25-1 with TRBJ2-1; 9 nucleotides align to TRBD1. CDR1 is MGHDK, CDR2 SYGVNS, per germline. J was trimmed by 3 bases and V by 7 bases; bases with no gene match: 4. The CDR3 has 14 residues. CDR3 in DNA: TGTGCCAGCATGGGACAGGGATACTACAATGAGCAGTTCTTC. Translating gives CASMGQGYYNEQFF.